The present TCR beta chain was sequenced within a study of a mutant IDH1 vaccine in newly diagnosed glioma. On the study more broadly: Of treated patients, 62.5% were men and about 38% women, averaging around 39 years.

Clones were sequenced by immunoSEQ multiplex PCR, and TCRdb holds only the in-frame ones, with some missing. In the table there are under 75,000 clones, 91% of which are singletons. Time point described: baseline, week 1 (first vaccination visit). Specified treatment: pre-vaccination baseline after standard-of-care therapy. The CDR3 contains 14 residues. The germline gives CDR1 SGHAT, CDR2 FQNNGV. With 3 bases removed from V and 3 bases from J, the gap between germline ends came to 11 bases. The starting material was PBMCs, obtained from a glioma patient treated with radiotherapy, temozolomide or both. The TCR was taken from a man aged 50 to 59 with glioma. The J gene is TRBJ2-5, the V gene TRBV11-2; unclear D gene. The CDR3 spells CASSFLRQEETQYF. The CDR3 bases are TGTGCCAGCAGCTTCTTACGCCAGGAAGAGACCCAGTACTTC.